This T cell receptor (beta chain) was recorded in a study of T cell repertoires in cytomegalovirus infection. Study-level information: In public TCR beta signatures, there were indications of both CMV infection and matching HLA type.

This clonotype has only one observation. The antigen is not known. Trimming pared 6 bases from V and 10 bases from J, leaving 18 bases between. CDR3 length equals 13 residues. CDR1 is MNHEY, CDR2 SMNVEV, per germline (reference sequence). Each CDR3 protein is one row after TCRdb ran MiXCR on the reads. The repertoire consists of about 830,000 distinct CDR3 sequences, with 32% occurring once and the leading ten covering 9.5% to 15%. The chain couples TRBV27 to TRBJ2-5; D is tentatively TRBD1 or TRBD2 (7 bases each). The sample was cultured CD8+ T cells from PBMCs, taken from culture after CMV antigen stimulation. The source is a human donor in good health (CMV status not recorded). Some clones in this sample may be carry-over from other donors' samples. CDR3 nucleotide sequence: TGTGCCAGCAGCCCAGGGGGGGGTCGTGACCAGTACTTC. Translating gives CASSPGGGRDQYF.